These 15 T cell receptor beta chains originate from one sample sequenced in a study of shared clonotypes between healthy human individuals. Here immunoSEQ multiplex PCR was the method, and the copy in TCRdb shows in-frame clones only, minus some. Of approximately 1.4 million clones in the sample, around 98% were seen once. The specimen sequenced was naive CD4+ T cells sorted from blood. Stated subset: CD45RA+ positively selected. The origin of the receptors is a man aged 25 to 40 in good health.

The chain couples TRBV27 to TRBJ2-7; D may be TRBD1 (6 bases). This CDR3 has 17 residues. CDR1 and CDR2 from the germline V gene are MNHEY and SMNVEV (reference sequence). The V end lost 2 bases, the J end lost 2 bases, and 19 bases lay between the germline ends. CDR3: CASSLALRVGAAYEQYF. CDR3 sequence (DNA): TGTGCCAGCAGTTTAGCCCTAAGAGTGGGGGCAGCCTACGAGCAGTACTTC.

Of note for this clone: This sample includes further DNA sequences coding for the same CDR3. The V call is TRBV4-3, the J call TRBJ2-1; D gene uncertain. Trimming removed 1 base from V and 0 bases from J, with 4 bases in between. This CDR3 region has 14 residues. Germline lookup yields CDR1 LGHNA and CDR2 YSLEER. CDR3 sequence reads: CASSQGSSYNEQFF. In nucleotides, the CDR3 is TGCGCCAGCAGCCAAGGAAGCTCCTACAATGAGCAGTTCTTC.

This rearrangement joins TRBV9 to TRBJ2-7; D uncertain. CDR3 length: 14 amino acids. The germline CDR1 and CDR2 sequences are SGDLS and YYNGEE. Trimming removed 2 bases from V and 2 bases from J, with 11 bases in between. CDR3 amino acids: CASSVGSSPYEQYF. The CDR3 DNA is TGTGCCAGCAGCGTCGGCTCTTCTCCCTACGAGCAGTACTTC.

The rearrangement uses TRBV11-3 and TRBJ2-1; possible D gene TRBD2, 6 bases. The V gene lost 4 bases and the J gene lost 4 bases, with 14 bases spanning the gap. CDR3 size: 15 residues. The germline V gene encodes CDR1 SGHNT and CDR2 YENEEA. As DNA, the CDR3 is TGTGCCAGCAGCTCCGGAGCGGGCGGATACAATGAGCAGTTCTTC. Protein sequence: CASSSGAGGYNEQFF.

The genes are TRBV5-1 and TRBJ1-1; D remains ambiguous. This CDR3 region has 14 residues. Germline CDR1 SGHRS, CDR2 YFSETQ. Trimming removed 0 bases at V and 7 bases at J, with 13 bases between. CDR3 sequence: CASSLGTLALEAFF. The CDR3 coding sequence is TGCGCCAGCAGCTTGGGGACCTTAGCGCTTGAAGCTTTCTTT.

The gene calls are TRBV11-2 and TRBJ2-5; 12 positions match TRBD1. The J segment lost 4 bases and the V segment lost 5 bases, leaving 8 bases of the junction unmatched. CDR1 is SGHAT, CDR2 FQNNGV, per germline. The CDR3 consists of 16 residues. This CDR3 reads CASSPGTGGSGETQYF. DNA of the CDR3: TGTGCCAGCAGCCCAGGGACAGGGGGCTCGGGAGAGACCCAGTACTTC.

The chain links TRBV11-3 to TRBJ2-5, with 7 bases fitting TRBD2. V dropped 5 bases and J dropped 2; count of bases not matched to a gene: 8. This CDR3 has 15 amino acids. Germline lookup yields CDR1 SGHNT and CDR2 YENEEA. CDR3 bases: TGTGCCAGCAGCCCCGGGCGGGAGCCTCAAGAGACCCAGTACTTC. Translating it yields CASSPGREPQETQYF.

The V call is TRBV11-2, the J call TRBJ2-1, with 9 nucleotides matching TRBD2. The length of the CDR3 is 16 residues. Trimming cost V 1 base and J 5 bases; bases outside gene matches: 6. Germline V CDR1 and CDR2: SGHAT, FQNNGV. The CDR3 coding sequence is TGTGCCAGCAGCTTAGTTGGGACTAGCCGTCACAATGAGCAGTTCTTC. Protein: CASSLVGTSRHNEQFF.

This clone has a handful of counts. The CDR3 loop is CASRGGTEAFF. CDR3 bases: TGTGCCAGCAGGGGGGGCACTGAAGCTTTCTTT. The chain joins TRBV2 to TRBJ1-1; perhaps TRBD1 as D (5 bases). The CDR3 totals 11 residues. Germline-derived CDR1 and CDR2 are SNHLY and FYNNEI. With 6 bases removed from V and 4 bases from J, the gap between germline ends came to 6 bases.

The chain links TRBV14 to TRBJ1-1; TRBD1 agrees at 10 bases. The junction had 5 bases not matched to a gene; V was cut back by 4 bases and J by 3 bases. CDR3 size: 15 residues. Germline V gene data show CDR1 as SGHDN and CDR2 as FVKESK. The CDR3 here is CASSRRTGGYTEAFF. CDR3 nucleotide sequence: TGTGCCAGCAGCCGAAGGACAGGGGGTTACACTGAAGCTTTCTTT.

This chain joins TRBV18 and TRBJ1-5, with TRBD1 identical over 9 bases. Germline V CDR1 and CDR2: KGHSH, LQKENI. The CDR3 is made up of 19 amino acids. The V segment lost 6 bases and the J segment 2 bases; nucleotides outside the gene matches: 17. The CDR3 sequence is CASSQTGTGRSVGNQPQHF. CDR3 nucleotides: TGTGCCAGCTCCCAGACCGGGACAGGGAGATCTGTAGGCAATCAGCCCCAGCATTTT.

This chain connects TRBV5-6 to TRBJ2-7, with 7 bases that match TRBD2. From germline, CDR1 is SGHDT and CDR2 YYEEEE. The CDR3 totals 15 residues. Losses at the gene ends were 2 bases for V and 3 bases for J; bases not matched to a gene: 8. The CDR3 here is CASSFWVPGGYEQYF. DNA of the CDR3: TGTGCCAGCAGCTTTTGGGTCCCGGGGGGCTACGAGCAGTACTTC.

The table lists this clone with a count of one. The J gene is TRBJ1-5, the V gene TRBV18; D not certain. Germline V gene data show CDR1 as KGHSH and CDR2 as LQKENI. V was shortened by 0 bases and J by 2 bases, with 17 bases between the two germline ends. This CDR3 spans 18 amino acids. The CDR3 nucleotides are TGTGCCAGCTCACCACCACGGGGAGCGGGCGGGGGCAATCAGCCCCAGCATTTT. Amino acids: CASSPPRGAGGGNQPQHF.

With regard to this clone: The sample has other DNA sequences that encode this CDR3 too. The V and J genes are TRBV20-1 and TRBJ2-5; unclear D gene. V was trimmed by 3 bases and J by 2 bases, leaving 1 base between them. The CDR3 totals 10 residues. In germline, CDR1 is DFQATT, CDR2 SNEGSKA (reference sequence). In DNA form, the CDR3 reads TGCAGTGCTAGTCAAGAGACCCAGTACTTC. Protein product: CSASQETQYF.

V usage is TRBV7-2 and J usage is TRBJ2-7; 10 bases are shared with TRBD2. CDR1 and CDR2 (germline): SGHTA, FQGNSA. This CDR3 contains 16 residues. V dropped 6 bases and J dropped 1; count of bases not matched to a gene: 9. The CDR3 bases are TGTGCCAGCAGGGGGATAGGACTAGCGGATTCCTACGAGCAGTACTTC. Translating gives CASRGIGLADSYEQYF.